Listed below are T cell receptor beta chains from one sample, sequenced in a study of cytomegalovirus exposure and HLA in healthy donors. Clones were read by immunoSEQ multiplex PCR, and TCRdb kept only the in-frame ones, dropping some. The sample consists of some 150,000 clones, around three quarters of them appearing once. Sequencing was performed on PBMCs. All receptors derive from a man in his forties or fifties in good health and CMV-seronegative. Each CDR3 is given with its conserved first and last residue.

TRBJ2-3	TRBV7-2	CASSLGSAGGQGTQYF
TRBJ1-1	TRBV28	CASRTGNTEAFF
TRBJ2-1	TRBV7-9	CASSGGTVNEQFF
TRBJ1-1	TRBV5-1	CASSWGTNTEAFF
TRBJ2-7	TRBV7-9	CASSLTGDSYEQYF
TRBJ2-1	TRBV18	CASSRGDSGSQQFF
TRBJ2-1	TRBV5-1	CASSFDRELNEQFF
TRBJ1-1	TRBV10-3	CAIRVALHSQTETNTEAFF
TRBJ2-3	TRBV5-4	CASSWTLLGADTQYF
TRBJ2-7	TRBV4-1	CASSQEGQGAYEQYF